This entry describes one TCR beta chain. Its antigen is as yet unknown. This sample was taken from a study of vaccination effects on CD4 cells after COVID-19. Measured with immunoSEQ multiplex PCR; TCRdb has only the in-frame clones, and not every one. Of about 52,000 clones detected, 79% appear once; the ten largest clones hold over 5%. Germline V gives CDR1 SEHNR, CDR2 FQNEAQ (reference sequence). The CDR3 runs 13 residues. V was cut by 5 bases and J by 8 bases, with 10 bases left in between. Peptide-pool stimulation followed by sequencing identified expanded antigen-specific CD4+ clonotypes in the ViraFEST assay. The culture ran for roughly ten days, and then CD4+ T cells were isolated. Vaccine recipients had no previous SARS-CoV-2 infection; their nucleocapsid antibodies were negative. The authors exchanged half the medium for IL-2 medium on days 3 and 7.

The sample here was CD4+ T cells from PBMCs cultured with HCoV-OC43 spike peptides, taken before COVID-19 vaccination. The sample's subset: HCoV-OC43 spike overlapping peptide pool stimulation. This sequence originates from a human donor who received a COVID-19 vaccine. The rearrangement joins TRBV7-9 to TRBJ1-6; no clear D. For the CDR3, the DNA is TGTGCCAGCAGCCTCCCCATCGATTCACCCCTCCACTTT. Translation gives CASSLPIDSPLHF.